This T cell receptor (beta chain) was captured in a study of shared clonotypes between healthy human individuals. Sequencing used immunoSEQ multiplex PCR; TCRdb keeps in-frame clones, though not all of them. The sample lists approximately 320,000 clones, roughly 87% seen once, with 15% to 20% in the top ten. The J segment lost 6 bases and the V segment lost 3 bases, leaving 3 bases of the junction unmatched. Looked up from germline, CDR1 is MDHEN and CDR2 is SYDVKM. The CDR3 is 15 residues long. Comments on this clone: The antigen is undetermined.

Study conclusions and caveats: Naive CD4 clonotypes were shared across a handful of donors at roughly 4.6%.

The source of this sequence is a man between 18 and 35 years old in good health. The chain is built from TRBV28 and TRBJ2-2; 11 bases line up with TRBD2. Source material: memory CD8+ T cells sorted from blood. The subset: CD45RO+ cells pooled with CCR7-negative TemRA cells. The CDR3, as DNA: TGTGCCAGCAGTTTGCCGGGACTAGCGGCCGGGGAGCTGTTTTTT. This encodes CASSLPGLAAGELFF.